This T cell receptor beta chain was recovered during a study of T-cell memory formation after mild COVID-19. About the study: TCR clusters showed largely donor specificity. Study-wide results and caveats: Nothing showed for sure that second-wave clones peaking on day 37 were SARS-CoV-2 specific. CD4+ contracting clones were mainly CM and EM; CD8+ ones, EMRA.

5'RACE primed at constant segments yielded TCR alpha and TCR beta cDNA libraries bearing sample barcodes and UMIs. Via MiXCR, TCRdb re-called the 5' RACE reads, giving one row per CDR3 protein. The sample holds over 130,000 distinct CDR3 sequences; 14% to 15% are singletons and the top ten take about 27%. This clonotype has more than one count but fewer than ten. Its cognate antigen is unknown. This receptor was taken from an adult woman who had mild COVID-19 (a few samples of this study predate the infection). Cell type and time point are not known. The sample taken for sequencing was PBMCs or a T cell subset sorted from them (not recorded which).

The CDR3: CASSLSAPYEQYF. CDR3 DNA sequence: TGTGCCAGCAGTTTAAGTGCGCCCTACGAGCAGTACTTC. The rearrangement uses TRBV27 and TRBJ2-7; D uncertain. Trimming removed 2 bases from V and 2 bases from J, with 7 bases in between. This CDR3 is built from 13 residues. CDR1 MNHEY and CDR2 SMNVEV come from the germline V gene (reference sequence).